The 4 T cell receptor beta chains reported below all come from one sample, sequenced in a study of cytomegalovirus exposure and HLA in healthy donors (dated by TCRdb to about 2017). Preparation of the library involved the immunoSEQ multiplex PCR assay. Here the immuneACCESS table is served through TCRdb, limited to in-frame sequences with V and J called. Missing clones are a known gap in these copies; in checked studies unresolved V genes cover under half, and the rest lacks a known reason. The sample records a few hundred thousand clones, more than 75% of which are singletons. The ten largest clones add up to approximately 0.95% of the sample. The sample was PBMCs. These receptors were collected from a woman between 18 and 30 years old in good health and CMV-seronegative.

The genes are TRBV28 and TRBJ2-1; 11 bases line up with TRBD2. The CDR3 contains 15 residues. Trimming at V came to 2 bases and at J to 7 bases, leaving 4 bases not matched to a gene. Germline CDR1 reads MDHEN; CDR2 reads SYDVKM. CDR3 in amino acids: CASSLVPSGRNEQFF. The CDR3 DNA is TGTGCCAGCAGTTTAGTGCCTAGCGGGAGGAATGAGCAGTTCTTC.

The gene calls are TRBV18 and TRBJ2-2; 9 nucleotides align to TRBD2. V dropped 1 base and J dropped 0; count of bases not matched to a gene: 3. The CDR3 runs 17 residues. Germline V lookup: CDR1 KGHSH, CDR2 LQKENI. This CDR3 reads CASSPRRLAANTGELFF. CDR3 bases: TGTGCCAGCTCACCACGGAGACTAGCGGCGAACACCGGGGAGCTGTTTTTT.

The chain couples TRBV27 to TRBJ2-1; D is perhaps TRBD2 (5 bases). With 5 bases removed from V and 2 bases from J, the gap between germline ends came to 10 bases. Germline CDR1 MNHEY, CDR2 SMNVEV (reference sequence). The CDR3 has 14 residues. This CDR3 is CASSPAVAYNEQFF. The CDR3 region has the DNA TGTGCCAGCAGTCCAGCGGTAGCCTACAATGAGCAGTTCTTC.

V gene TRBV5-1 combines with J gene TRBJ2-1, with D unresolved. Trimming took off 0 bases at V and 7 bases at J, with 8 bases between the two ends. The CDR3 length is 13 residues. Germline lookup yields CDR1 SGHRS and CDR2 YFSETQ. DNA of the CDR3: TGCGCCAGCAGCTTGGCAATTTCAAATGAGCAGTTCTTC. Translating it yields CASSLAISNEQFF.